The T cell receptor (beta chain) under discussion was sequenced for a study of technical replicates of blood from several donors. This CDR3 is built from 15 residues. The V segment lost 1 base and the J segment 8 bases; nucleotides outside the gene matches: 4. The germline CDR1 and CDR2 sequences are LGHNA and YNFKEQ. The method was immunoSEQ multiplex PCR; TCRdb's version includes in-frame clones alone and lacks a portion of them. The sample lists roughly 9,900 clones; 94% were seen once. Specimen: PBMCs. The V gene is TRBV4-2, the J gene TRBJ2-1, with 11 bases identical to TRBD2. This receptor was identified in a human donor in good health. CDR3 in amino acids: CASSQATSGSDEQFF. As DNA, the CDR3 is TGTGCCAGCAGCCAAGCCACTAGCGGGAGCGATGAGCAGTTCTTC.